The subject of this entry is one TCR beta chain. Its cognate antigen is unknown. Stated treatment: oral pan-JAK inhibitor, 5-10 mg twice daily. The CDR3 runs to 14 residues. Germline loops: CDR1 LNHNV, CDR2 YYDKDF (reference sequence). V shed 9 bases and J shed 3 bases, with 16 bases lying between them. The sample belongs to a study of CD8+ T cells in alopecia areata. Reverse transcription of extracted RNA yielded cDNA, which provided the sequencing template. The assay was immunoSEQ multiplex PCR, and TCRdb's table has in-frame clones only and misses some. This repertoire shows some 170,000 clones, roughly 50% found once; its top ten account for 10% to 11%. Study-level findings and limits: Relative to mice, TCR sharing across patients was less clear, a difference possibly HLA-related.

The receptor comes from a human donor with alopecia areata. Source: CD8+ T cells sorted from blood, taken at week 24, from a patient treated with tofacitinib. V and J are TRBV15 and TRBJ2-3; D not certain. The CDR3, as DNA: TGTGCCACTTCCCACGCAGGAGAAACAGATACGCAGTATTTT. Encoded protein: CATSHAGETDTQYF. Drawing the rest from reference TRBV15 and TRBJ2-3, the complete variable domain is DAMVIQNPRYQVTQFGKPVTLSCSQTLNHNVMYWYQQKSSQAPKLLFHYYDKDFNNEADTPDNFQSRRPNTSFCFLDIRSPGLGDTAMYLCATSHAGETDTQYFGPGTRLTVL.